This paragraph reports one T cell receptor (beta chain). It has no known antigen specificity. Per-base qualities were not stored, and no clone one base away is much larger. The germline V gene sets CDR1 to SGHVS and CDR2 to FQNEAQ. Cut back by 6 bases and 5 bases, the V and J ends lie 17 bases apart. The CDR3 contains 16 residues, cysteine and phenylalanine counted. Of the read, only the CDR3 DNA is kept; its 48 bases are in frame from base 1. This entry comes from a study of blood T cell repertoires in COVID-19 (dated by TCRdb to about 2020). The study in broad terms: The collaborator samples originated in the United States, Italy and Spain and spanned the acute and convalescent phases of COVID-19. The material from the prospective study consisted of cDNA or gDNA derived from T cells, B-cell-depleted T cells, or PBMCs. Subjects who had been exposed to COVID-19, were actively infected with it, or had recovered from it provided the deeply sampled blood TCRbeta repertoires that made up the dataset. The repertoires were made available in a free public database intended to serve as a resource for research on the immune response to SARS-CoV-2. The samples were drawn from the first 160 participants of the ongoing ImmuneRACE study and from 1,254 subjects provided by 6 global collaborators. A de-identified subject ID, COVID-19 status, age in years and sex were almost always included in the sample metadata. Where available, HLA class I and class II types were obtained from metadata supplied by the sample provider rather than from assay-based typing. The study at large found these results: The quantity of clinical and demographic metadata differed by source and by participant and was supplied without curation.

TCRbeta CDR3 regions were amplified from genomic DNA by means of the immunoSEQ Assay, a bias-controlled multiplex PCR. Per the source publication's procedure: The number of nucleated cells in each sample was estimated by amplification of reference gene primers within the assay. To quantify the absolute abundance of each unique TCRbeta CDR3 rearrangement, sequence reads were collapsed and filtered. For each sample, productive Simpson clonality was calculated by taking the square root of Simpson's diversity index across productive rearrangements. The table was pulled from immuneACCESS by TCRdb, which kept in-frame rearrangements only. Such tables lose some clones; where checked, under half of the loss comes from unresolved V genes, and the rest has no known cause. That table is the source of V, J and clone size, and D and trimming were worked out from the DNA. The sample records some 120,000 clones, 90% of which are singletons. The top ten constitute 1.8% of the sample.

Each collaborating institution followed its own protocols to collect whole blood in K2EDTA tubes. For TCRbeta analysis, collaborators shipped samples as frozen whole blood, isolated PBMCs, or DNA extracted from either of those sample types. Sequencing input: peripheral blood. Recombination joined TRBV7-8 with TRBJ1-6, with TRBD1 as a weak D call on 6 bases. The TCR comes from a human donor with active COVID-19. The donor label of this sample is uncertain. The bases are TGTGCCAGCAGTTATTCCATCTGGACAGATAATTCACCCCTCCACTTT. This codes for CASSYSIWTDNSPLHF.